These 3 T cell receptor beta chains originate from one sample sequenced in a study of cytomegalovirus exposure and HLA in healthy donors. Vbeta (60) and Jbeta (13) primers were used in the PCR. Here immunoSEQ multiplex PCR was the method, and the copy in TCRdb shows in-frame clones only, minus some. The sample has 120,000 to 150,000 clones, around 80% seen once; the top ten hold more than 2.5%. Material: PBMCs. The receptors were gathered from a man younger than 30 in good health and CMV-seropositive.

The rearrangement joins TRBV6-5 to TRBJ1-1; TRBD1 agrees at 8 bases. The CDR3 contains 14 residues. The V gene's germline CDR1 is MNHEY and CDR2 SVGAGI. V dropped 6 bases and J dropped 4; count of bases not matched to a gene: 7. The CDR3 sequence is CASRTDRGLTEAFF. CDR3 coding DNA: TGTGCCAGCAGAACCGACAGGGGCCTCACTGAAGCTTTCTTT.

J is TRBJ2-1 and V is TRBV2; weak D call: TRBD1 (5 bases). With 5 bases removed from V and 6 bases from J, the gap between germline ends came to 14 bases. Germline-derived CDR1 and CDR2 are SNHLY and FYNNEI. CDR3 length equals 14 residues. The CDR3 protein is CASSRTRALNEQFF. In nucleotides, the CDR3 is TGTGCCAGCAGTAGAACCAGGGCCCTCAATGAGCAGTTCTTC.

The chain couples TRBV2 to TRBJ2-1; TRBD2 agrees at 16 bases. The CDR3 spans 23 residues. CDR1 and CDR2 (germline): SNHLY, FYNNEI. V dropped 6 bases and J dropped 4; count of bases not matched to a gene: 24. The CDR3 DNA reads TGTGCCAGCAGCGGGACTAGCGGGAGGGTACTCACAAGGTACAATGTGGGATACAATGAGCAGTTCTTC. The encoded protein is CASSGTSGRVLTRYNVGYNEQFF.